This T cell receptor (beta chain) was documented in a study of T cell changes during pregnancy in multiple sclerosis. Assay used: immunoSEQ multiplex PCR; TCRdb lists only in-frame clones, some missing. The data show tens of thousands of clones, 90% to 95% seen once. This clone was recorded only once. This TCR was sampled from a female donor in good health, enrolled as a control in a pregnancy study. Source: peripheral blood, taken after pregnancy.

The CDR3 here is CASGLVDKRGGKDTQYF. The CDR3 DNA reads TGTGCTAGTGGTTTGGTAGATAAGCGGGGGGGCAAAGATACGCAGTATTTT. V and J are TRBV12-5 and TRBJ2-3, with 10 bases identical to TRBD2. V shed 0 bases, J shed 5 bases, and the junction held 8 bases outside the gene matches. Germline CDR1 is LGHNT and CDR2 is FRNRAP. The CDR3 runs to 17 residues.